This T cell receptor (beta chain) comes out of a study of regulatory T cells in long-lasting Graves disease. The ends were cut back, 10 bases at V and 2 bases at J, with 18 bases in the middle. Germline CDR1 MNHNS, CDR2 SASEGT. The CDR3 is 14 residues long. The time point was: newly diagnosed GD, antithyroid drugs for less than 3 months. PBMC-extracted RNA yielded the TCR library. An endocrinology unit in Xi'an, China, supplied the patients. Details on this clonotype: Its antigen remains unknown.

General study results and limits: Gene preferences differed: TRBV28, TRBJ1-2, TRBJ2-5 in persistent cases.

Through Arm-PCR of CDR3 regions and iRepertoire HTBI primers, TCR beta libraries were built. Per the authors' pipeline: The identification of 62 TRBV and 14 to 15 TRBJ segments was made across samples. MiXCR, applied by TCRdb to the multiplex PCR reads, yields one record per CDR3 protein. TCRdb's processing, not the study's, gives the V and J calls here. The table records about 500,000 distinct CDR3 sequences, approximately 12% of them present only once. These same data were also listed under a study on T cells in Graves' hyperthyroidism and ophthalmopathy. That study adds: A model built on 13 V-J features separated ophthalmopathy from stable hyperthyroidism.

This sequence was found in a woman aged 25-40 years with Graves disease. Sequencing used peripheral blood mononuclear cells (PBMCs), obtained at new diagnosis, from a patient treated with antithyroid drugs. This sequence joins TRBV6-1 and TRBJ2-7, with no clear D. The CDR3 DNA reads as TGTGCCACTAGTCCTATTCTGGCCCCCTACGAGCAGTACTTC. Translating gives CATSPILAPYEQYF.